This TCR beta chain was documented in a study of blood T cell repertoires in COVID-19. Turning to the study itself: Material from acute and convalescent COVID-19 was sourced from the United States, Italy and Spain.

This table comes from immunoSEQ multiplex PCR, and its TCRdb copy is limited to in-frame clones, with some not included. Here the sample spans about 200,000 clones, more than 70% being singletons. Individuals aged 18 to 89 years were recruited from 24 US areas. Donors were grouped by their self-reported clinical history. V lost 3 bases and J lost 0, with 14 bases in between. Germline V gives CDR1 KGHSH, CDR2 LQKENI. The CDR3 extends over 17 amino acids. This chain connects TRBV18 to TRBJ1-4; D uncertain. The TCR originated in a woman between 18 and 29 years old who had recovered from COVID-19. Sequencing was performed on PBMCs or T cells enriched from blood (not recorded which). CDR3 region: CASSPLSASATNEKLFF. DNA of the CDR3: TGTGCCAGCTCACCTTTATCCGCCTCAGCAACTAATGAAAAACTGTTTTTT.